These 15 T cell receptor beta chains were sequenced from one sample in a study of vaccination effects on CD4 cells after COVID-19. Sequenced by immunoSEQ multiplex PCR; TCRdb stores in-frame clones only, minus some. This table holds about 45,000 clones, approximately 77% found once. These receptors have no known antigen. Sequencing followed a ViraFEST assay step that expanded antigen-specific CD4+ T cells with viral peptide pools. On roughly day 10 of culture, CD4+ T cells were separated out. PCR confirmed that the person was infected with SARS-CoV-2 between March and December 2020. The sequencing used CD4+ T cells from PBMCs cultured with a peptide pool, collected before COVID-19 vaccination. These receptors all stem from a human donor who had a prior SARS-CoV-2 infection.

This sequence joins TRBV2 and TRBJ1-5; 8 bases agree with TRBD1. CDR1 is SNHLY and CDR2 is FYNNEI in the germline V gene. V was clipped by 7 bases and J by 6 bases; unmatched bases: 2. The CDR3 has 12 residues. CDR3 region: CASTGGAQPQHF. DNA for the CDR3: TGTGCCAGCACAGGGGGCGCTCAGCCCCAGCATTTT.

This chain links TRBV19 with TRBJ2-3; TRBD1 aligns across 8 bases. This CDR3 has 16 amino acids. In germline, CDR1 is LNHDA, CDR2 SQIVND (reference sequence). V was pared by 6 bases and J by 3 bases, with 11 bases of the junction left unmatched. CDR3 sequence reads: CASRTPGQGGTDTQYF. The CDR3 DNA is TGTGCCAGTAGGACCCCCGGACAGGGAGGAACAGATACGCAGTATTTT. The whole variable domain, filled in from reference TRBV19 and TRBJ2-3, reads DGGITQSPKYLFRKEGQNVTLSCEQNLNHDAMYWYRQDPGQGLRLIYYSQIVNDFQKGDIAEGYSVSREKKESFPLTVTSAQKNPTAFYLCASRTPGQGGTDTQYFGPGTRLTVL.

The chain couples TRBV6-5 to TRBJ1-2; 7 positions agree with TRBD1. J was trimmed by 7 bases and V by 0 bases; bases with no gene match: 11. CDR1 MNHEY and CDR2 SVGAGI come from the germline V gene. The CDR3 extends over 16 amino acids. The DNA for the CDR3 is TGTGCCAGCAGTTACTCGGGGGGAGGGGGCCGGTCTGGCTACACCTTC. Translated, it gives CASSYSGGGGRSGYTF.

The chain carries TRBV9 and TRBJ1-1; D is undetermined. The V and J ends lost 0 bases and 1 base respectively, with 10 bases between them. This CDR3 spans 15 amino acids. Germline CDR1 reads SGDLS; CDR2 reads YYNGEE. Here the CDR3 DNA reads TGTGCCAGCAGCGTAGTGCCGGGTAAGAACACTGAAGCTTTCTTT. Translating gives CASSVVPGKNTEAFF.

V is TRBV4-3 and J is TRBJ1-1, with TRBD1 identical over 7 bases. V lost 1 base, J lost 6 bases, and 5 bases stayed unmatched. CDR3 length: 14 residues. CDR1 is LGHNA and CDR2 is YSLEER in the germline V gene. Here the CDR3 reads CASSQAGGVAEAFF. CDR3 nucleotide sequence: TGCGCCAGCAGCCAAGCAGGGGGGGTCGCTGAAGCTTTCTTT.

This chain uses TRBV30 with TRBJ2-5; D is unresolved. CDR1 and CDR2 (germline): GTSNPN, SVGIG (reference sequence). V was shortened by 3 bases and J by 4 bases, with 12 bases between the two germline ends. This CDR3 is 13 amino acids long. CDR3 nucleotide sequence: TGTGCCTGGAGCCACGGCCCGCTAGAGACCCAGTACTTC. Its protein is CAWSHGPLETQYF. Looking up the rest from reference TRBV30 and TRBJ2-5 gives the full variable domain: SQTIHQWPATLVQPVGSPLSLECTVEGTSNPNLYWYRQAAGRGLQLLFYSVGIGQISSEVPQNLSASRPQDRQFILSSKKLLLSDSGFYLCAWSHGPLETQYFGPGTRLLVL.

This clone appeared a few times. The chain combines TRBV27 with TRBJ2-7; D may be TRBD1 (5 bases). The CDR3 runs 16 residues. V dropped 3 bases and J dropped 4 bases, with 19 bases sitting between them. Germline CDR1 reads MNHEY; CDR2 reads SMNVEV (reference sequence). CDR3 loop: CASSLVGRGPPYEQYF. The CDR3 DNA follows: TGTGCCAGCAGTTTGGTGGGGCGCGGCCCTCCTTACGAGCAGTACTTC.

This clone was recorded only once. Here the CDR3 reads CASSLSSGANVLTF. The CDR3 coding sequence is TGTGCCAGCAGCTTGAGCTCTGGGGCCAACGTCCTGACTTTC. The V call is TRBV7-2, the J call TRBJ2-6; D is uncertain. CDR1 is SGHTA, CDR2 FQGNSA, per germline. This CDR3 has 14 amino acids. V shed 3 bases and J shed 0 bases, with 3 bases lying between them.

CDR3 loop: CSVLRGLETQYF. For the CDR3, the DNA is TGCAGCGTTTTAAGGGGGTTGGAGACCCAGTACTTC. This rearrangement joins TRBV29-1 to TRBJ2-5, with a possible D match to TRBD1 (6 bases). This CDR3 region has 12 residues. Between the trimmed V and J ends, which lost 5 bases and 5 bases, there was a span of 12 bases. Germline values: CDR1 SQVTM, CDR2 ANQGSEA.

The V call is TRBV6-4, the J call TRBJ2-2, with D possibly matching TRBD2 (5 bases). The CDR3 length is 14 residues. V dropped 7 bases and J dropped 2 bases, with 11 bases sitting between them. The germline gives CDR1 MRHNA, CDR2 SNTAGT. CDR3 nucleotide sequence: TGTGCCAGCACCGGGGAGAGAAACACCGGGGAGCTGTTTTTT. It translates to CASTGERNTGELFF.

The chain is built from TRBV20-1 and TRBJ2-7; 7 bases map to TRBD2. Germline V CDR1 and CDR2: DFQATT, SNEGSKA (reference sequence). The V gene end was trimmed by 5 bases and the J gene end by 6 bases; junction bases not matched to a gene: 1. The CDR3 is 10 amino acids. The chain's CDR3 is CSAWGGEQYF. In nucleotides, the CDR3 is TGCAGTGCTTGGGGGGGCGAGCAGTACTTC.

This clone was seen once. The rearrangement joins TRBV18 to TRBJ1-5; D is uncertain. The germline CDR1 and CDR2 sequences are KGHSH and LQKENI. The CDR3 loop spans 14 amino acids. Trimming cost V 3 bases and J 8 bases, with 14 bases left between them. In nucleotides, the CDR3 is TGTGCCAGCTCACCGGCATCGGGCGGGGAGCCCCAGCATTTT. The encoded protein is CASSPASGGEPQHF.

This clone has just a few counts. The V and J genes are TRBV5-1 and TRBJ1-3; 7 bases agree with TRBD1. Germline V gene lookup returns CDR1 SGHRS and CDR2 YFSETQ. Losses at the gene ends were 0 bases for V and 2 bases for J; bases not matched to a gene: 5. CDR3 size: 16 residues. This CDR3 is CASSLGWDSPGNTIYF. DNA of the CDR3: TGCGCCAGCAGCTTGGGGTGGGACAGCCCTGGAAACACCATATATTTT.

The chain links TRBV9 to TRBJ2-2, with 11 nucleotides matching TRBD2. Trimming cost V 0 bases and J 4 bases; bases outside gene matches: 8. Germline CDR1 reads SGDLS; CDR2 reads YYNGEE. The CDR3 is 18 residues long. CDR3 DNA sequence: TGTGCCAGCAGCGTAGTAGGGCTAGCGGGGGGTTTCACCGGGGAGCTGTTTTTT. Encoded protein: CASSVVGLAGGFTGELFF. The complete variable domain, with remaining parts taken from reference TRBV9 and TRBJ2-2, reads DSGVTQTPKHLITATGQRVTLRCSPRSGDLSVYWYQQSLDQGLQFLIQYYNGEERAKGNILERFSAQQFPDLHSELNLSSLELGDSALYFCASSVVGLAGGFTGELFFGEGSRLTVL.

This clone turned up a few times. The CDR3 region has the DNA TGTGCCAGCAGAATGGCGTGGGGCAGGGGGGCCGGGGAGCTGTTTTTT. Its translation is CASRMAWGRGAGELFF. The chain joins TRBV5-6 to TRBJ2-2, with D perhaps matching TRBD1 (7 bases). The CDR3 spans 16 residues. Germline CDR1 is SGHDT and CDR2 is YYEEEE. The V and J ends lost 5 bases and 6 bases respectively, with 20 bases between them. The entire variable domain, with the rest obtained from reference TRBV5-6 and TRBJ2-2, is as follows: DAGVTQSPTHLIKTRGQQVTLRCSPKSGHDTVSWYQQALGQGPQFIFQYYEEEERQRGNFPDRFSGHQFPNYSSELNVNALLLGDSALYLCASRMAWGRGAGELFFGEGSRLTVL.